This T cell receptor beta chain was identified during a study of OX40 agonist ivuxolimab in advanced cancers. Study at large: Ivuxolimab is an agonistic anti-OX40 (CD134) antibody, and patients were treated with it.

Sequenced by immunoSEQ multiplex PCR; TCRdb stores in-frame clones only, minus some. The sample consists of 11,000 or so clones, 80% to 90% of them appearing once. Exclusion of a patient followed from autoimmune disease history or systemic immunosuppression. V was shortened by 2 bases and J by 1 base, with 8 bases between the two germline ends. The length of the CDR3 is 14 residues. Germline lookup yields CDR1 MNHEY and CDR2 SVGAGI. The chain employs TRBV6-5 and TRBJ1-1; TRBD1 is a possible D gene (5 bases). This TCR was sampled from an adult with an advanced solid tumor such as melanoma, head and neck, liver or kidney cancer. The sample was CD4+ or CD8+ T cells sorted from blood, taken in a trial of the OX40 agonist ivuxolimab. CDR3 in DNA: TGTGCCAGCAGTTACCGGGGGGGGAACACTGAAGCTTTCTTT. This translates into CASSYRGGNTEAFF.